This passage covers 21 T cell receptor beta chains from one sample sequenced in a study of blood T cell repertoires in COVID-19. Generated by immunoSEQ multiplex PCR, the TCRdb table keeps only in-frame clones and is missing some. This table has approximately 250,000 clones, over 80% appearing once. The sample comprised peripheral blood. The receptors derive from a man aged 60 to 75 who had recovered from COVID-19.

The rearrangement uses TRBV19 and TRBJ2-1; tentative D call: TRBD1 (5 bases). CDR1 and CDR2 (germline): LNHDA, SQIVND (reference sequence). This CDR3 region has 13 residues. Deletions cut 10 bases from V and 4 bases from J, with 14 bases between. The CDR3 here is CATQEGVYNEQFF. CDR3 bases: TGTGCCACCCAGGAAGGGGTTTACAATGAGCAGTTCTTC.

The V call is TRBV7-8, the J call TRBJ2-1; a possible D gene is TRBD1 (5 bases). The V gene's germline CDR1 is SGHVS and CDR2 FQNEAQ. The V end lost 1 base, the J end lost 7 bases, and 23 bases lay between the germline ends. The CDR3 has 18 amino acids. The CDR3 spells CASSLEGFQDPRWNEQFF. CDR3 DNA sequence: TGTGCCAGCAGCTTAGAGGGGTTCCAGGACCCACGGTGGAATGAGCAGTTCTTC.

This chain uses TRBV2 with TRBJ1-2, with 9 bases identical to TRBD1. V lost 6 bases, J lost 8 bases, and 4 bases stayed unmatched. This CDR3 has 12 amino acids. Germline CDR1 is SNHLY and CDR2 is FYNNEI. The CDR3, as DNA: TGTGCCAGCAGCGGGACAGGGCAAGGCTACACCTTC. It encodes CASSGTGQGYTF.

The V call is TRBV5-1, the J call TRBJ2-1; 14 bases are shared with TRBD2. The germline V gene has CDR1 SGHRS and CDR2 YFSETQ. The CDR3 is 16 residues long. After removal of 1 base from V and 6 bases from J, the junction contained 3 bases not matched to a gene. The CDR3 nucleotides are TGCGCCAGCAGCTTGTTCGGGACTAGCGGGAGCAATGAGCAGTTCTTC. It specifies CASSLFGTSGSNEQFF.

The chain is built from TRBV3-1 (or the pseudogene TRBV3-2) and TRBJ2-3; TRBD2 matches at 7 bases. Trimming cost V 1 base and J 9 bases; bases outside gene matches: 1. CDR3 size: 12 residues. In germline, CDR1 is LGHDT, CDR2 YNNKEL (reference sequence). The CDR3 reads CASSQGGLTQYF. The CDR3 nucleotides are TGTGCCAGCAGCCAAGGGGGACTAACGCAGTATTTT.

V usage is TRBV20-1 and J usage is TRBJ2-7; D perhaps matches TRBD1 (6 bases). From germline, CDR1 is DFQATT and CDR2 SNEGSKA (reference sequence). This CDR3 contains 14 residues. V lost 3 bases and J 2 bases, leaving 14 bases between the germline ends. This CDR3 reads CSASPLAGAYEQYF. For the CDR3, the DNA is TGCAGTGCTAGTCCATTGGCAGGGGCCTACGAGCAGTACTTC.

Only one count was recorded for this clone. The chain has TRBV6-2 or TRBV6-3 and TRBJ1-1; possible D gene TRBD1, 5 bases. The CDR3 consists of 15 residues. V lost 0 bases and J lost 4, with 12 bases in between. Germline V gene sequence: CDR1 MNHEY, CDR2 SVGEGT. In nucleotides, the CDR3 is TGTGCCAGCAGTTACTCGGGGCGGGGCGGCACTGAAGCTTTCTTT. This encodes CASSYSGRGGTEAFF.

The chain uses TRBV6-5 and TRBJ2-1; 9 positions agree with TRBD2. The length of the CDR3 is 16 residues. Trimming took 0 bases from V and 5 from J; bases not matched to a gene: 5. Germline V lookup: CDR1 MNHEY, CDR2 SVGAGI. The CDR3 DNA is TGTGCCAGCAGTTACTCGATACAGCGGGAGGACAATGAGCAGTTCTTC. Amino acids: CASSYSIQREDNEQFF.

The chain couples TRBV7-6 to TRBJ2-1, with a weak D call TRBD2 (6 bases). CDR1 is SGHVS and CDR2 is FNYEAQ in the germline V gene. V was cut by 4 bases and J by 7 bases, with 26 bases left in between. This CDR3 is built from 18 residues. The CDR3: CASSSPALIGSPSNEQFF. The CDR3, as DNA: TGTGCCAGCAGCTCACCGGCCCTAATCGGGAGTCCATCAAATGAGCAGTTCTTC. Complete variable domain (other parts from reference TRBV7-6 and TRBJ2-1): GAGVSQSPRYKVTKRGQDVALRCDPISGHVSLYWYRQALGQGPEFLTYFNYEAQQDKSGLPNDRFSAERPEGSISTLTIQRTEQRDSAMYRCASSSPALIGSPSNEQFFGPGTRLTVL.

The rearrangement joins TRBV15 to TRBJ2-1; TRBD2 matches at 13 bases. The V gene end was trimmed by 3 bases and the J gene end by 2 bases; junction bases not matched to a gene: 7. The CDR3 length is 18 residues. Germline assignment: CDR1 LNHNV and CDR2 YYDKDF (reference sequence). The CDR3 bases are TGTGCCACCAGCAGGCTCCCGGGACTAGCGGGACCCTACAATGAGCAGTTCTTC. Residues: CATSRLPGLAGPYNEQFF.

This clone was found a few times. The V and J genes are TRBV6-1 and TRBJ2-7; TRBD1 matches 7 bases. V gave up 0 bases and J gave up 4 bases; unmatched junction bases: 3. This CDR3 is built from 14 residues. The germline V gene encodes CDR1 MNHNS and CDR2 SASEGT. This CDR3 reads CASSEAGTEYEQYF. The DNA for the CDR3 is TGTGCCAGCAGTGAAGCAGGGACAGAATACGAGCAGTACTTC.

The gene calls are TRBV28 and TRBJ2-7; D gene ambiguous. The CDR3 spans 12 residues. Per the germline V gene, CDR1 is MDHEN and CDR2 is SYDVKM. The germline V and J ends were trimmed by 4 bases and 7 bases, with 11 bases remaining between them. The CDR3 sequence: CASSSVTEEQYF. The CDR3 nucleotides are TGTGCCAGCAGTTCGGTTACAGAGGAGCAGTACTTC. The full variable domain, in which reference TRBV28 and TRBJ2-7 provide the parts outside the CDR3, is DVKVTQSSRYLVKRTGEKVFLECVQDMDHENMFWYRQDPGLGLRLIYFSYDVKMKEKGDIPEGYSVSREKKERFSLILESASTNQTSMYLCASSSVTEEQYFGPGTRLTVT.

The rearrangement joins TRBV3-1 (or the pseudogene TRBV3-2) to TRBJ1-4; 10 positions match TRBD1. V shed 6 bases and J 5 bases; nucleotides not matched to a gene: 3. The length of the CDR3 is 14 residues. Germline-derived CDR1 and CDR2 are LGHDT and YNNKEL (reference sequence). The CDR3 reads CASRRQGANEKLFF. The CDR3 DNA follows: TGTGCCAGCAGGAGACAGGGGGCAAATGAAAAACTGTTTTTT.

The rearrangement links TRBV7-8 to TRBJ2-2; 8 nucleotides agree with TRBD1. V trimming: 5 bases; J trimming: 0 bases; junction bases outside the gene matches: 2. The germline V gene encodes CDR1 SGHVS and CDR2 FQNEAQ. This CDR3 contains 15 residues. As DNA, the CDR3 is TGTGCCAGCAGCCAGGACAGGGCGAACACCGGGGAGCTGTTTTTT. This gives the protein CASSQDRANTGELFF.

This rearrangement joins TRBV4-1 to TRBJ1-2; D perhaps matches TRBD1 (5 bases). The germline V gene encodes CDR1 MGHRA and CDR2 YSYEKL. This CDR3 comprises 15 residues. V shed 0 bases and J shed 5 bases, with 13 bases lying between them. This chain's CDR3 is CASSQEGGTEYGYTF. The CDR3 nucleotides are TGCGCCAGCAGCCAAGAAGGAGGGACGGAGTATGGCTACACCTTC.

This clone was seen more than once but under ten times. The rearrangement links TRBV6-6 to TRBJ1-2; weak D call: TRBD1 (5 bases). CDR3 length: 17 residues. Per the germline V gene, CDR1 is MNHNY and CDR2 is SVGAGI (reference sequence). The V end lost 5 bases, the J end lost 8 bases, and 27 bases lay between the germline ends. In nucleotides, the CDR3 is TGTGCCAGCAGTCTCGGGGGGGACGCTCTAACCCTTGGGGGCTACACCTTC. Its translation: CASSLGGDALTLGGYTF.

This clone came up a few times. V and J are TRBV6-4 and TRBJ2-2; 9 bases align to TRBD1. CDR1 and CDR2 (germline): MRHNA, SNTAGT. The CDR3 totals 16 residues. Trimming at V came to 3 bases and at J to 0 bases, leaving 2 bases not matched to a gene. The CDR3 region has the DNA TGTGCCAGCAGTGAGAGGACAGGGGCGAACACCGGGGAGCTGTTTTTT. It specifies CASSERTGANTGELFF.

The V gene is TRBV5-4, the J gene TRBJ2-2, with D maybe TRBD2 (5 bases). The CDR3 spans 15 residues. The ends were cut back, 4 bases at V and 6 bases at J, with 16 bases in the middle. Germline V lookup: CDR1 SGHNT, CDR2 YYREEE (reference sequence). The CDR3 spells CASSHALAKAGELFF. The CDR3 DNA is TGTGCCAGCAGCCACGCGTTAGCGAAGGCCGGGGAGCTGTTTTTT.

J is TRBJ2-1 and V is TRBV6-2 or TRBV6-3; D perhaps matches TRBD1 (7 bases). CDR3 length: 16 residues. Germline CDR1 MNHEY, CDR2 SVGEGT. V was trimmed by 2 bases and J by 4 bases, leaving 15 bases between them. In DNA, the CDR3 is TGTGCCAGCAGTTACGCGTCGGAGGGGGCGTACAATGAGCAGTTCTTC. This translates into CASSYASEGAYNEQFF.

The rearrangement joins TRBV5-4 to TRBJ1-2; D uncertain. The CDR3 is 11 amino acids. In germline, CDR1 is SGHNT, CDR2 YYREEE (reference sequence). Trimming took off 4 bases at V and 8 bases at J, with 9 bases between the two ends. Here the CDR3 DNA reads TGTGCCAGCAGCGTGGTCGGGGGCTACACCTTC. The encoded protein is CASSVVGGYTF.

The chain links TRBV5-4 to TRBJ1-4; maybe TRBD1 (5 bases). V dropped 2 bases and J dropped 5 bases, with 13 bases sitting between them. CDR1 and CDR2 (germline): SGHNT, YYREEE (reference sequence). The CDR3 is 15 residues long. This chain's CDR3 is CASSFGADSNEKLFF. CDR3 nucleotide sequence: TGTGCCAGCAGCTTTGGGGCAGACAGCAATGAAAAACTGTTTTTT.